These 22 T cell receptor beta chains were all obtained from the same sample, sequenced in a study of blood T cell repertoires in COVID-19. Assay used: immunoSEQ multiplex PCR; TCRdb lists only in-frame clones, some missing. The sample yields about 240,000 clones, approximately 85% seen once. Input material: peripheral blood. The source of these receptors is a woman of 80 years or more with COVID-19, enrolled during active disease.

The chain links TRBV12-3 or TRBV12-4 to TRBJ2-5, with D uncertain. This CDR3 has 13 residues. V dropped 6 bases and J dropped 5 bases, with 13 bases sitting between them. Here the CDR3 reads CASSLDLRETQYF. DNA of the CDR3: TGTGCCAGCAGCCTTGACTTGCGGGAGACCCAGTACTTC.

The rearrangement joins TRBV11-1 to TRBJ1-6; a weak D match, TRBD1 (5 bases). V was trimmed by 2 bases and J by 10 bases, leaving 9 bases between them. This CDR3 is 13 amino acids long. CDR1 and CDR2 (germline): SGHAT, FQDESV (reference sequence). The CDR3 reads CASSLRRGSPLHF. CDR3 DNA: TGTGCCAGCAGCTTACGCCGGGGGTCACCCCTCCACTTT.

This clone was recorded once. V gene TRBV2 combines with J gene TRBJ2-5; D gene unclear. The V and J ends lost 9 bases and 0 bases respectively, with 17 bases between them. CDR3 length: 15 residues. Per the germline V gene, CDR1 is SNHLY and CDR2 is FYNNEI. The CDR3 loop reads CASRQGDPYQETQYF. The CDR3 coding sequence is TGTGCCAGTCGCCAAGGAGATCCGTACCAAGAGACCCAGTACTTC. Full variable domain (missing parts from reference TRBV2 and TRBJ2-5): EPEVTQTPSHQVTQMGQEVILRCVPISNHLYFYWYRQILGQKVEFLVSFYNNEISEKSEIFDDQFSVERPDGSNFTLKIRSTKLEDSAMYFCASRQGDPYQETQYFGPGTRLLVL.

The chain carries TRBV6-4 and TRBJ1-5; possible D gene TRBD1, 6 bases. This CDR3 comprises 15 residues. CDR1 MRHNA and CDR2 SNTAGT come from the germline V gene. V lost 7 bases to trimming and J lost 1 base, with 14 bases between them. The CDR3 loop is CASTGQPQSNQPQHF. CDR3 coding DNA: TGTGCCAGCACTGGACAGCCCCAAAGCAATCAGCCCCAGCATTTT.

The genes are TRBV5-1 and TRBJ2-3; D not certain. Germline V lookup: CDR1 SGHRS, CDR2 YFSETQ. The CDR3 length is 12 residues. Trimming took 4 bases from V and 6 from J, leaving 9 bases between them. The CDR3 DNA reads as TGCGCCAGCAGCAGCGAAAGCGATACGCAGTATTTT. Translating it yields CASSSESDTQYF.

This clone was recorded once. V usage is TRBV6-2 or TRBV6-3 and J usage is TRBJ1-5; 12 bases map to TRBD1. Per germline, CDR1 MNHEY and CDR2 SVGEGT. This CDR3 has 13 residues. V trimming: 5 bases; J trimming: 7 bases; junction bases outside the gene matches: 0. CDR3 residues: CASSGTGGQPQHF. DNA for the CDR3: TGTGCCAGCAGTGGGACAGGGGGCCAGCCCCAGCATTTT.

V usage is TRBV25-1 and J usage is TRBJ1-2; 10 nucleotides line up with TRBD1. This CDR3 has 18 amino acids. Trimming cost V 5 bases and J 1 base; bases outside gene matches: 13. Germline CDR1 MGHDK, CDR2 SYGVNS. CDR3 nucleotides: TGTGCCAGCAGTCATCACCGGGACAGGGGTCCCGTTAACTATGGCTACACCTTC. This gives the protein CASSHHRDRGPVNYGYTF.

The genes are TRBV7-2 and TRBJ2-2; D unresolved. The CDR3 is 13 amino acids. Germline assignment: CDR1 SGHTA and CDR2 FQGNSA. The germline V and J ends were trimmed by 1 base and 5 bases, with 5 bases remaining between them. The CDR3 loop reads CASSLDWTGELFF. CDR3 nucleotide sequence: TGTGCCAGCAGCTTAGACTGGACCGGGGAGCTGTTTTTT.

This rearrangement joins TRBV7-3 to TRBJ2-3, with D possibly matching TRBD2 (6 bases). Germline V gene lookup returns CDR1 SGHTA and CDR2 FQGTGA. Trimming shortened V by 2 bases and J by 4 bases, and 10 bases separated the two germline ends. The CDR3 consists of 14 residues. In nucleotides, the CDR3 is TGTGCCAGCAGCTTAGGAGGGCGTCCAGATACGCAGTATTTT. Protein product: CASSLGGRPDTQYF.

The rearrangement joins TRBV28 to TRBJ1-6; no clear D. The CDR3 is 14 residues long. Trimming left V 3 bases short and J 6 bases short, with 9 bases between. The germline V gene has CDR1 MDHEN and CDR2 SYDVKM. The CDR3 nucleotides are TGTGCCAGCAGTTTCGGGATAACTAATTCACCCCTCCACTTT. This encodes CASSFGITNSPLHF.

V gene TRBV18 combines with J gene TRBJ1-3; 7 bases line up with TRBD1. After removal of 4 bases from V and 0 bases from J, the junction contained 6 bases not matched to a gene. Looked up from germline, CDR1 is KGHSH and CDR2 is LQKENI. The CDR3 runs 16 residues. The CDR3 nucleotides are TGTGCCAGCTCACTACTTCGGGACAGCTCTGGAAACACCATATATTTT. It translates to CASSLLRDSSGNTIYF. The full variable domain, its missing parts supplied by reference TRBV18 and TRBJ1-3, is NAGVMQNPRHLVRRRGQEARLRCSPMKGHSHVYWYRQLPEEGLKFMVYLQKENIIDESGMPKERFSAEFPKEGPSILRIQQVVRGDSAAYFCASSLLRDSSGNTIYFGEGSWLTVV.

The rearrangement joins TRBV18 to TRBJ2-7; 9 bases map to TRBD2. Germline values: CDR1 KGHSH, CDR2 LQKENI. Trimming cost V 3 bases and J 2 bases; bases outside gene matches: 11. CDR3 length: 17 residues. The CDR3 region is CASSPSRPSGVTYEQYF. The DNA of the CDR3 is TGTGCCAGCTCACCCTCCAGGCCTAGCGGGGTTACCTACGAGCAGTACTTC.

CDR3 DNA sequence: TGCAGCGTGGAGGGGAGCAACACTGAAGCTTTCTTT. Translating gives CSVEGSNTEAFF. The chain carries TRBV29-1 and TRBJ1-1, with D tentatively TRBD1 (5 bases). CDR1 and CDR2 (germline): SQVTM, ANQGSEA. The V end lost 6 bases, the J end lost 2 bases, and 10 bases lay between the germline ends. This CDR3 contains 12 residues.

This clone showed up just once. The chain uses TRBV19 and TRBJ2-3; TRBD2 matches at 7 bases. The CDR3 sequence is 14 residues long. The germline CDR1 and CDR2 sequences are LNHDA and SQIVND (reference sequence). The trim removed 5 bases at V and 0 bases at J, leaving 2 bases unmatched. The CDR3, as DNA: TGTGCCAGTAGTGGGCGGGGGAGCACAGATACGCAGTATTTT. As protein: CASSGRGSTDTQYF.

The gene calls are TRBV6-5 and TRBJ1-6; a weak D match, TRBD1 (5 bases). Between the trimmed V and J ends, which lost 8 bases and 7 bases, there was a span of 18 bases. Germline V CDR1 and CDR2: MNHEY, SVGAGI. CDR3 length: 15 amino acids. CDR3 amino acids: CASWGGDVGNSPLHF. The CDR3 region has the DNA TGTGCCAGCTGGGGCGGGGACGTCGGAAATTCACCCCTCCACTTT.

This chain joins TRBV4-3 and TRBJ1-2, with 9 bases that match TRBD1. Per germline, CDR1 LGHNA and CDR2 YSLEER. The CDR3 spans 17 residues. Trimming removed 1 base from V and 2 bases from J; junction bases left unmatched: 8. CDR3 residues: CASSQGGVGQGNYGYTF. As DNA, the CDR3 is TGCGCCAGCAGCCAAGGAGGCGTCGGACAGGGGAACTATGGCTACACCTTC.

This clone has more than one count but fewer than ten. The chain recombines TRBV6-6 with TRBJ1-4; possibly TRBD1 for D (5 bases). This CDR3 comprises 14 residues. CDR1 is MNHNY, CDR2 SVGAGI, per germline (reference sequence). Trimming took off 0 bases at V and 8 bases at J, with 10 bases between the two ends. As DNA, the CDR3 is TGTGCCAGCAGTTACTCAGGGGTGGGGGAAAAACTGTTTTTT. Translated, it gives CASSYSGVGEKLFF.

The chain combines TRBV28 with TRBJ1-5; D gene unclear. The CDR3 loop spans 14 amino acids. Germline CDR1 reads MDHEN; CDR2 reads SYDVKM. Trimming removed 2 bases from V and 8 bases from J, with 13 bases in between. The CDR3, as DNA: TGTGCCAGCAGTTTAGTGGCCCGAATTAAGCCCCAGCATTTT. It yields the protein CASSLVARIKPQHF. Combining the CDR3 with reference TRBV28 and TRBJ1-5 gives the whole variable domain DVKVTQSSRYLVKRTGEKVFLECVQDMDHENMFWYRQDPGLGLRLIYFSYDVKMKEKGDIPEGYSVSREKKERFSLILESASTNQTSMYLCASSLVARIKPQHFGDGTRLSIL.

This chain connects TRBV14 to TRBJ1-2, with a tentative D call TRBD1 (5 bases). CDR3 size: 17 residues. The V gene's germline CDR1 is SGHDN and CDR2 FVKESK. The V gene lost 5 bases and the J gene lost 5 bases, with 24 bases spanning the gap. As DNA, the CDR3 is TGTGCCAGCAGCACTAGAAGCAGGGCCGCCGGGGGTTATGGCTACACCTTC. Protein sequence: CASSTRSRAAGGYGYTF.

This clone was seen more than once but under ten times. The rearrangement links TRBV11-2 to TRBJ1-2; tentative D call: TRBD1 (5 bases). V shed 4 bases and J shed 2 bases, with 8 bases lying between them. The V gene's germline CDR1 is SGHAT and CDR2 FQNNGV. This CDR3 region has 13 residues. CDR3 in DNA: TGTGCCAGCAGCTCGGGGGTGAACTATGGCTACACCTTC. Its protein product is CASSSGVNYGYTF. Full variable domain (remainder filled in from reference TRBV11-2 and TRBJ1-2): EAGVAQSPRYKIIEKRQSVAFWCNPISGHATLYWYQQILGQGPKLLIQFQNNGVVDDSQLPKDRFSAERLKGVDSTLKIQPAKLEDSAVYLCASSSGVNYGYTFGSGTRLTVV.

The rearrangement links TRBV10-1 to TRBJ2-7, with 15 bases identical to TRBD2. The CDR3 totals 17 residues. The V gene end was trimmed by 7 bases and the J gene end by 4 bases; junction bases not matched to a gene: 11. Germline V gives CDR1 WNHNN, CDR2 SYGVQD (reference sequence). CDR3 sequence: CASKGTSGRILLYEQYF. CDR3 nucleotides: TGCGCCAGCAAAGGGACTAGCGGGAGGATACTCTTGTACGAGCAGTACTTC.

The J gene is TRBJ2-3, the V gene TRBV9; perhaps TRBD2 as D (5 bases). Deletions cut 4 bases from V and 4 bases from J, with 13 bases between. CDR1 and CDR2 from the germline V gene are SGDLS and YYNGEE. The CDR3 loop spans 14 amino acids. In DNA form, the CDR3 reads TGTGCCAGCAGCACCAAAGGAGGAGCAGATACGCAGTATTTT. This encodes CASSTKGGADTQYF.